This entry features one T cell receptor beta chain sequence. This entry is derived from a study of cytomegalovirus exposure and HLA in healthy donors. This CDR3 is built from 13 residues. Trimming pared 7 bases from V and 4 bases from J, leaving 11 bases between. Germline CDR1 is LNHDA and CDR2 is SQIVND (reference sequence). It was with 60 Vbeta and 13 Jbeta primers that the PCR ran. Profiled with immunoSEQ multiplex PCR; TCRdb holds only in-frame clones, not every one. Here the sample spans about 170,000 clones, about 85% being singletons. The clonotype comes from a man aged 25 to 40 in good health and CMV-seropositive. This chain uses TRBV19 with TRBJ1-3; D is ambiguous. Sequences were obtained from PBMCs. The CDR3 reads CASTAGPGNTIYF. The DNA of the CDR3 is TGTGCCAGTACTGCGGGTCCAGGAAACACCATATATTTT.